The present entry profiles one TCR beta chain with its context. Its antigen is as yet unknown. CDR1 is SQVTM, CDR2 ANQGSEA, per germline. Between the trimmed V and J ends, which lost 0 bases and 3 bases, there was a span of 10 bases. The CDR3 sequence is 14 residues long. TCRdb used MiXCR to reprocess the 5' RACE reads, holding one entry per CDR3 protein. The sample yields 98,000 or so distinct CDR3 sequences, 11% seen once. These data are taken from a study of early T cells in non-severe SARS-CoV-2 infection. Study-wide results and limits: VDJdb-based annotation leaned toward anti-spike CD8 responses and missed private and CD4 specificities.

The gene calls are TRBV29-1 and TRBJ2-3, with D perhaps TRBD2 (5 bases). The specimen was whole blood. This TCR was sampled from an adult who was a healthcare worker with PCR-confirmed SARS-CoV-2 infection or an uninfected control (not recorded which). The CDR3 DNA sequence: TGCAGCGTTGAAGATCCACCGGGAACAGATACGCAGTATTTT. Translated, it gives CSVEDPPGTDTQYF.